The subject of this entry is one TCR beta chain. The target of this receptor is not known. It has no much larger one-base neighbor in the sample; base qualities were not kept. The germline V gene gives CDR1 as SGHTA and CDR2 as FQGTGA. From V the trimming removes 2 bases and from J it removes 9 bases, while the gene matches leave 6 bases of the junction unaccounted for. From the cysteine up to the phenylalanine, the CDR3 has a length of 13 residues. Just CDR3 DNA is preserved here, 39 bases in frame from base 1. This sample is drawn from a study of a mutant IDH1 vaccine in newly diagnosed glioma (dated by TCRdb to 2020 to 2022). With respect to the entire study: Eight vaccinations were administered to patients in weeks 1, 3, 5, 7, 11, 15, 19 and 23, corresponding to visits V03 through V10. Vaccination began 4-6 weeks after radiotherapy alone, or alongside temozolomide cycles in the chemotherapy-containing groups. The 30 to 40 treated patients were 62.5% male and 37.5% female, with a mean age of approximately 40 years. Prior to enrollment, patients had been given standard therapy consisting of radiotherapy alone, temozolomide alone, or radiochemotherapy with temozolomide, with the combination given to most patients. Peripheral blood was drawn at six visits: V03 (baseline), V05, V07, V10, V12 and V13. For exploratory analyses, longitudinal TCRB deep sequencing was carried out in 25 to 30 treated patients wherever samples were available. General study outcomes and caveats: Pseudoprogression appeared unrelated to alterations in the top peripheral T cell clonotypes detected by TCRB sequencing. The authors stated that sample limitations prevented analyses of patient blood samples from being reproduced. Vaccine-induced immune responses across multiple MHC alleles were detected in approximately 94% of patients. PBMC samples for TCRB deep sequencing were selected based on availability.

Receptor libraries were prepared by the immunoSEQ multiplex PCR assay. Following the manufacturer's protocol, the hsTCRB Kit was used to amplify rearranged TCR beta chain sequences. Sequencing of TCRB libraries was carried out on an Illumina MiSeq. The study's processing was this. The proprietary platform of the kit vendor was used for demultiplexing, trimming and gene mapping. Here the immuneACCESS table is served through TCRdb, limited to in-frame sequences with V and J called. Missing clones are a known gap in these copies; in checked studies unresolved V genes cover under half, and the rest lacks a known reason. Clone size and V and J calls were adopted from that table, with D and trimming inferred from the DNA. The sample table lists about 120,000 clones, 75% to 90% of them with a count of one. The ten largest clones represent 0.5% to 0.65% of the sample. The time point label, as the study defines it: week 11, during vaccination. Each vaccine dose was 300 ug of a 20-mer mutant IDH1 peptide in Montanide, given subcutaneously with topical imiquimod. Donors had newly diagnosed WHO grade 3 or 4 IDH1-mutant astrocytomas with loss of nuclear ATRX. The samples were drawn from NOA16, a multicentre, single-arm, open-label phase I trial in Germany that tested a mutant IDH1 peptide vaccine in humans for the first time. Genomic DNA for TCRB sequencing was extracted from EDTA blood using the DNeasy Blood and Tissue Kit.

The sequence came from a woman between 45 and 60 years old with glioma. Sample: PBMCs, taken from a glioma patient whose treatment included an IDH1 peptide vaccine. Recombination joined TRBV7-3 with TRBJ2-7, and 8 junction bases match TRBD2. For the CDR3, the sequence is CASSLASGRGQYF. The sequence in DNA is TGTGCCAGCAGCTTAGCCAGCGGGAGAGGGCAGTACTTC. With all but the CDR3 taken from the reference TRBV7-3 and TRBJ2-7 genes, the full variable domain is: GAGVSQTPSNKVTEKGKYVELRCDPISGHTALYWYRQSLGQGPEFLIYFQGTGAADDSGLPNDRFFAVRPEGSVSTLKIQRTERGDSAVYLCASSLASGRGQYFGPGTRLTVT.